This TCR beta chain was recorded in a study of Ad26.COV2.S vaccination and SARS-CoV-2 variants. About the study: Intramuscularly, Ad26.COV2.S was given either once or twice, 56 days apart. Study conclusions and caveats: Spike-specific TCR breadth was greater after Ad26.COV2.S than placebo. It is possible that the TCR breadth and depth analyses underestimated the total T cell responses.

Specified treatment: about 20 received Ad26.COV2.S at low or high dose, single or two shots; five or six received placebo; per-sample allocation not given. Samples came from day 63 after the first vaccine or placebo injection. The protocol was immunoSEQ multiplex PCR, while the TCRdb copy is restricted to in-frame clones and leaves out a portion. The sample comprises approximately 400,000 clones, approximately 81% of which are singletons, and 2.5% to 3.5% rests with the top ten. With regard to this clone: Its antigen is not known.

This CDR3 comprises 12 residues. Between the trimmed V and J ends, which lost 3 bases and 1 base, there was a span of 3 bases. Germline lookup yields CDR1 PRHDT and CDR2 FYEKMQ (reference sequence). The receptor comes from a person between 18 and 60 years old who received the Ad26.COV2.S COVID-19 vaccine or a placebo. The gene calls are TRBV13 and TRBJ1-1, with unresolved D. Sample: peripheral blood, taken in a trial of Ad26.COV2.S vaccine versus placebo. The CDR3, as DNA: TGTGCCAGCAGCTTTTCGAACACTGAAGCTTTCTTT. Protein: CASSFSNTEAFF.